These T cell receptor beta chains were read from a single sample in a study of blood T cell repertoires in COVID-19. Repertoires were generated with immunoSEQ multiplex PCR, while TCRdb's copy carries only in-frame clones and drops some. Seen here are 160,000 or so clones, approximately 90% observed once, and the top ten hold approximately 2.2%. The material sequenced was peripheral blood. These receptor sequences come from a man younger than 30 with acute or convalescent COVID-19. Both conserved end residues are part of each CDR3. A D gene is named only where the DNA matches it firmly. Clone size, where shown, is once, few, many, or a class for clones that have expanded.

clone size	V gene	D gene	J gene	CDR3 protein	CDR3 DNA
-	TRBV18	-	TRBJ2-1	CASSPPGTGNSGEYFHYNEQFF	TGTGCCAGCTCACCACCAGGAACTGGTAATAGCGGAGAGTATTTTCACTACAATGAGCAGTTCTTC
-	TRBV2	-	TRBJ2-2	CASRVPGTANTGELFF	TGTGCCAGCAGGGTCCCCGGGACTGCGAACACCGGGGAGCTGTTTTTT
-	TRBV6-5	-	TRBJ1-4	CASTPEGATNEKLFF	TGTGCCAGCACCCCTGAGGGGGCAACTAATGAAAAACTGTTTTTT
-	TRBV5-1	TRBD1	TRBJ2-7	CASSPGTGGPYEQYF	TGCGCCAGCAGCCCCGGGACAGGGGGCCCCTACGAGCAGTACTTC
-	TRBV14	-	TRBJ2-1	CASSLRTSYNEQFF	TGTGCCAGCAGCCTCCGGACTTCCTACAATGAGCAGTTCTTC
-	TRBV30	TRBD2	TRBJ2-5	CAWSDGAGGPQETQYF	TGTGCCTGGAGTGACGGGGCGGGAGGGCCCCAAGAGACCCAGTACTTC
-	TRBV5-1	-	TRBJ1-4	CASSFLPATNEKLFF	TGCGCCAGCAGCTTCCTCCCAGCAACTAATGAAAAACTGTTTTTT
once	TRBV6-5	TRBD1	TRBJ2-5	CASNRQGQETQYF	TGTGCCAGCAATCGACAGGGCCAAGAGACCCAGTACTTC
-	TRBV3-1/TRBV3-2	TRBD1	TRBJ1-2	CASSLPGTEYGYTF	TGTGCCAGCAGCCTTCCCGGGACAGAGTATGGCTACACCTTC
-	TRBV11-3	-	TRBJ2-3	CASSLDRRDTQYF	TGTGCCAGCAGCTTAGATAGGAGAGATACGCAGTATTTT
-	TRBV24-1	-	TRBJ2-1	CATTDRDDGGYNEQFF	TGTGCCACCACTGACCGAGACGACGGCGGGTACAATGAGCAGTTCTTC
-	TRBV11-2	-	TRBJ2-1	CASSLRAGDLNEQFF	TGTGCCAGCAGCCTCAGGGCAGGGGACCTCAATGAGCAGTTCTTC
-	TRBV2	TRBD1	TRBJ1-1	CASSPGQMNTEAFF	TGTGCCAGCAGCCCGGGACAGATGAACACTGAAGCTTTCTTT
-	TRBV7-6	-	TRBJ2-3	CASSFLDTQYF	TGTGCCAGCAGCTTTCTAGATACGCAGTATTTT
few	TRBV29-1	TRBD1	TRBJ1-3	CSVEAGRGLGNTIYF	TGCAGCGTTGAAGCGGGCAGGGGGCTCGGAAACACCATATATTTT